This T cell receptor (beta chain) was identified during a study of T cell responses to AZD1222 COVID-19 vaccine. Assay used: immunoSEQ multiplex PCR; TCRdb lists only in-frame clones, some missing. Of about 120,000 clones detected, 80% to 90% appear once; the ten largest clones hold more than 2.5%. To note about this clone: Its target is unknown.

Study findings and constraints: Repertoire sampling happened only post peak T cell response. Most donors were white British and more were female, and clonal diversity was possibly underestimated.

Trimming left V 3 bases short and J 5 bases short, with 7 bases between. Germline CDR1 SQVTM, CDR2 ANQGSEA. The CDR3 is 11 amino acids. This receptor was obtained from an adult in good health. The sequenced sample was peripheral blood, obtained on day 0 of AZD1222 vaccination. This rearrangement joins TRBV29-1 to TRBJ2-5; D might be TRBD2 (5 bases). The CDR3 sequence: CSVDTGETQYF. DNA for the CDR3: TGCAGCGTTGATACGGGGGAGACCCAGTACTTC.